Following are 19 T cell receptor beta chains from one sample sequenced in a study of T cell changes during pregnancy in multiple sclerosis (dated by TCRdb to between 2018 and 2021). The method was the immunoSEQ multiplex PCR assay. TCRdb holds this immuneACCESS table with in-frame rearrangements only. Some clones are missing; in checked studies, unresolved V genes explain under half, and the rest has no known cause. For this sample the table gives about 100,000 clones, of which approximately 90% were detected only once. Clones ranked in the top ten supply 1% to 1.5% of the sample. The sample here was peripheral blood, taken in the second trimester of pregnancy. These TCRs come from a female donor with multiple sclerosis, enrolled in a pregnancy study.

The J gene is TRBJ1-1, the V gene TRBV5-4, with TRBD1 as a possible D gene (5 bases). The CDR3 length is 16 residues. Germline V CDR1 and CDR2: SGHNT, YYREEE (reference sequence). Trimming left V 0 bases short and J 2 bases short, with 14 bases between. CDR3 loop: CASSLGARQTNTEAFF. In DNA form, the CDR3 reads TGTGCCAGCAGCTTGGGGGCGAGACAGACCAACACTGAAGCTTTCTTT. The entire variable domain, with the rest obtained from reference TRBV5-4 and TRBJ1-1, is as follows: ETGVTQSPTHLIKTRGQQVTLRCSSQSGHNTVSWYQQALGQGPQFIFQYYREEENGRGNFPPRFSGLQFPNYSSELNVNALELDDSALYLCASSLGARQTNTEAFFGQGTRLTVV.

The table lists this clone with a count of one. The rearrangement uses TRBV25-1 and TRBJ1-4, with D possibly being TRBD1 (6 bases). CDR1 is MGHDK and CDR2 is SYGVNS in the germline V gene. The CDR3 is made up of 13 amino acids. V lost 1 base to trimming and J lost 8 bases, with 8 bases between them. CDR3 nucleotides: TGTGCCAGCAGTGAATGGACAGCGGAAAAACTGTTTTTT. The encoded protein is CASSEWTAEKLFF.

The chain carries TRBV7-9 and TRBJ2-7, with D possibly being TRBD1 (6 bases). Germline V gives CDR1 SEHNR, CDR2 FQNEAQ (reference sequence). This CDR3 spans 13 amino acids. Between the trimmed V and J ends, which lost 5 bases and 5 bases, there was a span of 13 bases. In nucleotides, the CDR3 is TGTGCCAGCAGCCTCAGGGGTTGGGACGAGCAGTACTTC. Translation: CASSLRGWDEQYF. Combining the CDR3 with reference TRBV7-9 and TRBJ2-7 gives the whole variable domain DTGVSQNPRHKITKRGQNVTFRCDPISEHNRLYWYRQTLGQGPEFLTYFQNEAQLEKSRLLSDRFSAERPKGSFSTLEIQRTEQGDSAMYLCASSLRGWDEQYFGPGTRLTVT.

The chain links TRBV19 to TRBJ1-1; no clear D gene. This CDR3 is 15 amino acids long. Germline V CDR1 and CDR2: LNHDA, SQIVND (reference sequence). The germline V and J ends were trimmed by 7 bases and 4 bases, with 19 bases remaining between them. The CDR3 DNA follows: TGTGCCAGTAAAGAGCAGGCATCGGAGGGCACTGAAGCTTTCTTT. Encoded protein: CASKEQASEGTEAFF.

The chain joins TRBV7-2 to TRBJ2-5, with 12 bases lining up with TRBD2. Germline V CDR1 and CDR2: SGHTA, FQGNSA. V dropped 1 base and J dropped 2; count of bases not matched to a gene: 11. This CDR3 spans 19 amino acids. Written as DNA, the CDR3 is TGTGCCAGCAGCTTAGAATTCGGAAGACTAGCGGGGGATCAAGAGACCCAGTACTTC. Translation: CASSLEFGRLAGDQETQYF.

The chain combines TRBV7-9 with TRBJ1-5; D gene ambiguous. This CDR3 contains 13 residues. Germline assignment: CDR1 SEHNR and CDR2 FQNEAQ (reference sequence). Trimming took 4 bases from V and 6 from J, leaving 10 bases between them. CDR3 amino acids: CASSWGAVQPQHF. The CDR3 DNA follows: TGTGCCAGCAGCTGGGGAGCGGTTCAGCCCCAGCATTTT.

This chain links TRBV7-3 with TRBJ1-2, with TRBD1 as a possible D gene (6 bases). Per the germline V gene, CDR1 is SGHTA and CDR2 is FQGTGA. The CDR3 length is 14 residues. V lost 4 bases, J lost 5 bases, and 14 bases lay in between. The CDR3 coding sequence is TGTGCCAGCAGCTACGACCAAGGGGGATATGGCTACACCTTC. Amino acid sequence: CASSYDQGGYGYTF.

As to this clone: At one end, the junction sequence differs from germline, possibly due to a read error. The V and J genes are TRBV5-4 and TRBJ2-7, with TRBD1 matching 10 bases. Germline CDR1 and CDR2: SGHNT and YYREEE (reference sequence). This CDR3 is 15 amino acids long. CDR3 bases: TGTGCCAGCAGTTTGGGGACAGGGGAAATTGGGGAGCAGTACTTC. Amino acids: CASSLGTGEIGEQYF.

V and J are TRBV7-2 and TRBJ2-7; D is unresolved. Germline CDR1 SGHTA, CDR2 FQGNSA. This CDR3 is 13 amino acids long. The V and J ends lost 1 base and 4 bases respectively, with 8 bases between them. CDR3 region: CASSLGRLYEQYF. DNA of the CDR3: TGTGCCAGCAGCTTAGGCCGTCTATACGAGCAGTACTTC.

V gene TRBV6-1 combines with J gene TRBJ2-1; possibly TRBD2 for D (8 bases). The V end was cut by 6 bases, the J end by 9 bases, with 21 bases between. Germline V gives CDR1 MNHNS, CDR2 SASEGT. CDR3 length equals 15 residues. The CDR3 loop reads CASSWDSGGGAEQFF. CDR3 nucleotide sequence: TGTGCCAGCAGCTGGGATTCGGGAGGGGGCGCTGAGCAGTTCTTC.

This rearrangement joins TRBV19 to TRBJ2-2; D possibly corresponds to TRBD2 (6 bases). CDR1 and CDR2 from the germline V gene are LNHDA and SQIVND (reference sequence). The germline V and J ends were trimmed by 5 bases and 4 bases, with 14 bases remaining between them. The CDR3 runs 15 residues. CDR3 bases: TGTGCCAGTAGTCACAGGAGGGCGACCACCGGGGAGCTGTTTTTT. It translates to CASSHRRATTGELFF. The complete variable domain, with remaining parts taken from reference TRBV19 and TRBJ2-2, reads DGGITQSPKYLFRKEGQNVTLSCEQNLNHDAMYWYRQDPGQGLRLIYYSQIVNDFQKGDIAEGYSVSREKKESFPLTVTSAQKNPTAFYLCASSHRRATTGELFFGEGSRLTVL.

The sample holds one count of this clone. The CDR3 loop reads CASSLGQVNTEAFF. As DNA, the CDR3 is TGTGCCAGTAGTTTGGGACAGGTGAACACTGAAGCTTTCTTT. The V call is TRBV19, the J call TRBJ1-1, with 8 bases fitting TRBD1. CDR1 is LNHDA, CDR2 SQIVND, per germline (reference sequence). V was clipped by 5 bases and J by 0 bases; unmatched bases: 2. The CDR3 consists of 14 residues.

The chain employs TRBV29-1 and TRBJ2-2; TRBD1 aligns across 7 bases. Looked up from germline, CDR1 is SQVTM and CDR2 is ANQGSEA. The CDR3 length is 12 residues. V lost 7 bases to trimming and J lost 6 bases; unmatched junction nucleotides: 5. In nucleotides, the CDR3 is TGCAGCGCGCCTGGGACAGCCGGGGAGCTGTTTTTT. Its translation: CSAPGTAGELFF.

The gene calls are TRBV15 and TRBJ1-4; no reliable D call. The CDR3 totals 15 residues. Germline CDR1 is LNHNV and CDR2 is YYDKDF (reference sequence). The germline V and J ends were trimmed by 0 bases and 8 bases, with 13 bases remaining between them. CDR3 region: CATSRDSMAIEKLFF. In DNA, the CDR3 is TGTGCCACCAGCAGAGATTCCATGGCAATCGAAAAACTGTTTTTT.

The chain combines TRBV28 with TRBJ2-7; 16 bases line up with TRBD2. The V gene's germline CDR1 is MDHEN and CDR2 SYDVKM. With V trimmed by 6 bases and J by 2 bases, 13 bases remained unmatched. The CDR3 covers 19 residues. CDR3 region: CASSPWGLAGGPSPYEQYF. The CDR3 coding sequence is TGTGCCAGCAGCCCCTGGGGACTAGCGGGAGGGCCTTCCCCCTACGAGCAGTACTTC.

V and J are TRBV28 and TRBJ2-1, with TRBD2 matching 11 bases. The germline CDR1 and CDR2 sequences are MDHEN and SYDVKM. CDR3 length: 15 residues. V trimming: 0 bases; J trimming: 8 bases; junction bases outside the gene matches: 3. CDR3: CASSLWTSGTDEQFF. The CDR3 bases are TGTGCCAGCAGTTTATGGACTAGCGGGACTGATGAGCAGTTCTTC.

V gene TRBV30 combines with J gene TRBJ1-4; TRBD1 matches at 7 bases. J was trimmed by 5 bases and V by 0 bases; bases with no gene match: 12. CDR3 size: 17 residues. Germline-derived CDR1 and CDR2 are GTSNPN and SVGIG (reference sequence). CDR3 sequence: CAWSVRALDRRNEKLFF. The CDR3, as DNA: TGTGCCTGGAGTGTACGAGCGTTGGACAGGCGGAATGAAAAACTGTTTTTT.

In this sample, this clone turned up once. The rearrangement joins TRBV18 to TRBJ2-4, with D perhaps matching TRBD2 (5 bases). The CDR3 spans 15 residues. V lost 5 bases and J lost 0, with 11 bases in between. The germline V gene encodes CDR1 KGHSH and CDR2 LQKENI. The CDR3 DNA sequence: TGTGCCAGCTCAGGACTGACCGGAGCCAAAAACATTCAGTACTTC. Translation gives CASSGLTGAKNIQYF.

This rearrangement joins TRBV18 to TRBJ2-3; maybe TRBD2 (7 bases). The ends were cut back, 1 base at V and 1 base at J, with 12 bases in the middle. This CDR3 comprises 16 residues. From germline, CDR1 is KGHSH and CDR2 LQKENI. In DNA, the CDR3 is TGTGCCAGCTCACCACTCACCGGGGGGCGCACAGATACGCAGTATTTT. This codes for CASSPLTGGRTDTQYF.